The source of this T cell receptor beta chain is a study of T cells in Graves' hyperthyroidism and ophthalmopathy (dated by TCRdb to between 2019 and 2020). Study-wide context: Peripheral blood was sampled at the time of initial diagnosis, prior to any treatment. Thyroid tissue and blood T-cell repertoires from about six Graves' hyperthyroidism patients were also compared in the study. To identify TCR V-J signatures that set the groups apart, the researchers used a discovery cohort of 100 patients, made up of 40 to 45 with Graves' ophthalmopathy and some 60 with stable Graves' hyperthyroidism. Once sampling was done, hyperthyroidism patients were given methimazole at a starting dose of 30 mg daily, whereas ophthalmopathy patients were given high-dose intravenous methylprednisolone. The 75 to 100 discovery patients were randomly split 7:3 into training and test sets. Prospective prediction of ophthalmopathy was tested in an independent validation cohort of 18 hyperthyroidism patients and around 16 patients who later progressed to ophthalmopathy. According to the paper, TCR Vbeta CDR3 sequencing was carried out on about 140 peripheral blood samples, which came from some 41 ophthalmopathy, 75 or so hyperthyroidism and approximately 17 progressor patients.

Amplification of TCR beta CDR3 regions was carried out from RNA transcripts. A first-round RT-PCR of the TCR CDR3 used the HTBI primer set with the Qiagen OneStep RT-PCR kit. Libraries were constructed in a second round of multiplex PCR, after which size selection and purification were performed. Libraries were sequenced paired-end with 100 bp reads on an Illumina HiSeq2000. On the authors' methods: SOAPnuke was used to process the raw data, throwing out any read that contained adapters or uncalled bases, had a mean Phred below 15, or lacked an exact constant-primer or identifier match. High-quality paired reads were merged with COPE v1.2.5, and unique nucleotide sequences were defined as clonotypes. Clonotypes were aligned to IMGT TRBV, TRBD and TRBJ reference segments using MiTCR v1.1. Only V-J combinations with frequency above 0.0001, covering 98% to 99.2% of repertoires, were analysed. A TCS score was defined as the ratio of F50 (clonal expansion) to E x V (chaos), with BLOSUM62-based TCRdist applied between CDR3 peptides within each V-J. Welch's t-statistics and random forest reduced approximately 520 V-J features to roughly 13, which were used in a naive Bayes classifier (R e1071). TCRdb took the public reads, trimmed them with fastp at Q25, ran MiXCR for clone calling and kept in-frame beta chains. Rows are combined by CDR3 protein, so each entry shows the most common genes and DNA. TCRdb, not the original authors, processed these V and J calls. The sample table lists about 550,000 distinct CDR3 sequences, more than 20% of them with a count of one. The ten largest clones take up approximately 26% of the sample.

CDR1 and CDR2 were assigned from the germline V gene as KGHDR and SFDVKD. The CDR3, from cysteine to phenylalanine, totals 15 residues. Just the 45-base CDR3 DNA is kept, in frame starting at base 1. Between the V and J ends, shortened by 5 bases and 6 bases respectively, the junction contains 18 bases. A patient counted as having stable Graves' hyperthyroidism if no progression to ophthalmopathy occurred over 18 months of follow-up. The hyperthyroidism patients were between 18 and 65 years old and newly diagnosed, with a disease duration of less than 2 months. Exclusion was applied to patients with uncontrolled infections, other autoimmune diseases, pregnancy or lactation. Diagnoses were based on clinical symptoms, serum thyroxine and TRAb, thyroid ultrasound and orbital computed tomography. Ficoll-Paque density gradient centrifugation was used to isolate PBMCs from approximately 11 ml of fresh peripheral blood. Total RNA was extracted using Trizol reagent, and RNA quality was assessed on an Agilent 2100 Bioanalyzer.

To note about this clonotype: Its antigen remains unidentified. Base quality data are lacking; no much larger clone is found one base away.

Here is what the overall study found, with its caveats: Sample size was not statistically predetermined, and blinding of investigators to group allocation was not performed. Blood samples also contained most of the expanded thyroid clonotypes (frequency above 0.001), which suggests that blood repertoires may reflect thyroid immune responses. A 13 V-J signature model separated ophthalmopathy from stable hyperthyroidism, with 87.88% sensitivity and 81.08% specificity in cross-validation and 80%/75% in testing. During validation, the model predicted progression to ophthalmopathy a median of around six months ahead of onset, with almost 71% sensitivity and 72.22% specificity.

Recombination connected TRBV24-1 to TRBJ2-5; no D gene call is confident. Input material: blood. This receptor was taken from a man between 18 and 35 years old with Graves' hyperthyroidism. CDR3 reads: CATSAPSPPRKTQYF. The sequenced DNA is TGTGCCACCAGTGCTCCTTCTCCGCCGCGTAAGACCCAGTACTTC.